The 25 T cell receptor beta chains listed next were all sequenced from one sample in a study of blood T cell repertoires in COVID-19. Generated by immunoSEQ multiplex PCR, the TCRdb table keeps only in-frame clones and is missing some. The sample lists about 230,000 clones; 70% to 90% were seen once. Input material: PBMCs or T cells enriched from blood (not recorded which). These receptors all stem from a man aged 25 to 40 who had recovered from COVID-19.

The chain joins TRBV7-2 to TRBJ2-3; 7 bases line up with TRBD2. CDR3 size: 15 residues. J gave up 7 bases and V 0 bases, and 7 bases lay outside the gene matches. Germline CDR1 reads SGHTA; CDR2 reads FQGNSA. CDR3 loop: CASSLARTRSNTQYF. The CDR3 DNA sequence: TGTGCCAGCAGCTTAGCAAGGACTAGATCAAATACGCAGTATTTT.

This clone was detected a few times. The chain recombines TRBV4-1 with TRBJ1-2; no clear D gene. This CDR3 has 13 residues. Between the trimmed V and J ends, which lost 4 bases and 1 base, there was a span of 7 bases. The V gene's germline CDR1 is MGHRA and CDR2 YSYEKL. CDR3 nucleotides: TGCGCCAGCAGCCTAAGCGGTAACTATGGCTACACCTTC. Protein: CASSLSGNYGYTF.

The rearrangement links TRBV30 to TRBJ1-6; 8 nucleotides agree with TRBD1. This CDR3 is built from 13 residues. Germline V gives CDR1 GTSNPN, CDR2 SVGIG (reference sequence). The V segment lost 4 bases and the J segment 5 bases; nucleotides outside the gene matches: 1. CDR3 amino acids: CAWNRGNNSPLHF. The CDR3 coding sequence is TGTGCCTGGAACAGGGGGAATAATTCACCCCTCCACTTT.

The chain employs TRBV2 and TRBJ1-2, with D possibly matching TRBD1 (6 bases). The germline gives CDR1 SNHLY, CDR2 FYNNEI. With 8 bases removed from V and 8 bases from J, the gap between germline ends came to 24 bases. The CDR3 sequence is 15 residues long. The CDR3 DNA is TGTGCCAGCCGAACCGACAGGTCGGCGGCTTTCGGCTACACCTTC. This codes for CASRTDRSAAFGYTF.

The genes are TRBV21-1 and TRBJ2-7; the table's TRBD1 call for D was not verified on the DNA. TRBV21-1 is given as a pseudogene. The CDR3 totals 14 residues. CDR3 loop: CASNGQPGTYEQYF. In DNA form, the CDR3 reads TGTGCCAGCAACGGACAGCCTGGTACCTACGAGCAGTACTTC.

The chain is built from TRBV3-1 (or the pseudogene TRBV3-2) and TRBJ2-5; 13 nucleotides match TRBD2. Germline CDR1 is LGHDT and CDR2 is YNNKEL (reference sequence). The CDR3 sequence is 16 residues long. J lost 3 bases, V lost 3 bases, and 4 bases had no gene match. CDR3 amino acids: CASSHPGTSGKETQYF. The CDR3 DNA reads TGTGCCAGCAGCCATCCCGGGACTAGCGGGAAAGAGACCCAGTACTTC.

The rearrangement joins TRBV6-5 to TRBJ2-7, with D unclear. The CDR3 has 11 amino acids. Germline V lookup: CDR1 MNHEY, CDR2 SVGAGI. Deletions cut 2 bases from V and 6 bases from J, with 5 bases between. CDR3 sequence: CASSYLREQYF. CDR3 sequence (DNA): TGTGCCAGCAGTTACCTTCGCGAGCAGTACTTC.

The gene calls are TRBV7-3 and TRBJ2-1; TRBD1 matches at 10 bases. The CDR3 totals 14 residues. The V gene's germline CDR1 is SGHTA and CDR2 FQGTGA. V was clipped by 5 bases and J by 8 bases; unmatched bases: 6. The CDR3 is CASSAGQGWDEQFF. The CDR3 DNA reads TGTGCCAGCAGCGCGGGACAGGGGTGGGATGAGCAGTTCTTC.

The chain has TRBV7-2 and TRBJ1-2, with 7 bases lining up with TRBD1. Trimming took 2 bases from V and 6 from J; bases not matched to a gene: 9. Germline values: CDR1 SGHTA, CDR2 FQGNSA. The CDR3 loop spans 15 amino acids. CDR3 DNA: TGTGCCAGCAGCTTATATCGTGAGGGGGCGGATGGCTACACCTTC. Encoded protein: CASSLYREGADGYTF.

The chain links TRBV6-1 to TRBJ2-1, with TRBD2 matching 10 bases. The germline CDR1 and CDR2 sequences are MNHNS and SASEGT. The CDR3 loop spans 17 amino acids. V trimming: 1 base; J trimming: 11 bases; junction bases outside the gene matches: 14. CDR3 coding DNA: TGTGCCAGCAGTGAAGGAAATTGGGCTAGCGGGAGACTCAAGCAGTTCTTC. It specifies CASSEGNWASGRLKQFF.

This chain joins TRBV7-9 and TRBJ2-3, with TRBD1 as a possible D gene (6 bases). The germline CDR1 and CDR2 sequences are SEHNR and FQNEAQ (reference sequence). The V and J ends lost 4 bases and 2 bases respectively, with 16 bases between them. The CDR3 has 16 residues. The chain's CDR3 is CASSSIGQSFTDTQYF. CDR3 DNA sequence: TGTGCCAGCAGCTCTATTGGACAGTCCTTCACAGATACGCAGTATTTT.

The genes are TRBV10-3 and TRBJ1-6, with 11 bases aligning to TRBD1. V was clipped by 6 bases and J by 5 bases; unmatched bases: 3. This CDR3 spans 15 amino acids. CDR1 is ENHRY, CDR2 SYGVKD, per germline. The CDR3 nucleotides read TGTGCCATCAGCGGACAGGGGGCTGATAATTCACCCCTCCACTTT. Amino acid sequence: CAISGQGADNSPLHF.

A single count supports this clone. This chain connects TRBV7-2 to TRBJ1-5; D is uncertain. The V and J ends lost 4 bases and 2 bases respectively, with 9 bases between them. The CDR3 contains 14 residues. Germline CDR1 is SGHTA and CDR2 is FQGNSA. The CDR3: CASSSRRGNQPQHF. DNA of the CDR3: TGTGCCAGCAGCTCTAGACGGGGCAATCAGCCCCAGCATTTT.

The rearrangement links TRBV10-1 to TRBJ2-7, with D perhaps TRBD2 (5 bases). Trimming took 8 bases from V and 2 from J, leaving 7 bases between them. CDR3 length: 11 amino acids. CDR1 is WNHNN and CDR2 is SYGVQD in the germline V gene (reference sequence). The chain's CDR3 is CASGSTYEQYF. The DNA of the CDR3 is TGCGCCAGCGGGAGTACCTACGAGCAGTACTTC.

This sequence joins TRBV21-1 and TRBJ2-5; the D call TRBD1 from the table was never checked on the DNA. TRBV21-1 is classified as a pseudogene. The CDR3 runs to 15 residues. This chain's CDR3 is CAESVVQGVVETQYF. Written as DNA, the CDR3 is TGTGCCGAGTCGGTAGTACAGGGTGTTGTGGAGACCCAGTACTTC.

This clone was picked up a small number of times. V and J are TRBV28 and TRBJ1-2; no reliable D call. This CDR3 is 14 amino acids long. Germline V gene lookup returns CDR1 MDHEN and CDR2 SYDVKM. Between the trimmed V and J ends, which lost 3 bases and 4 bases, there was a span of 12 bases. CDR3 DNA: TGTGCCAGCAGTTTTAGAGGAAGGCCCTATGGCTACACCTTC. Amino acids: CASSFRGRPYGYTF.

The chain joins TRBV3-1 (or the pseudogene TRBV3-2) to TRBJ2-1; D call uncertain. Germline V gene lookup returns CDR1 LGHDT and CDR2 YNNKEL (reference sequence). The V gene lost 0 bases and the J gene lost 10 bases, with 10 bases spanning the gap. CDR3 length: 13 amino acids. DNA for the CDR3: TGTGCCAGCAGCCAAGAGTTTGGGCGAGAGCAGTTCTTC. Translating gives CASSQEFGREQFF.

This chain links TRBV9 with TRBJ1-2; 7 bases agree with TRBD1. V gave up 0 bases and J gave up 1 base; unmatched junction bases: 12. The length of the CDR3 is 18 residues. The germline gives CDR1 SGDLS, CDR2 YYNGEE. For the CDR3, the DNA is TGTGCCAGCAGCGTAGGACAGGGTCGCTCCAATAATAACTATGGCTACACCTTC. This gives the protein CASSVGQGRSNNNYGYTF.

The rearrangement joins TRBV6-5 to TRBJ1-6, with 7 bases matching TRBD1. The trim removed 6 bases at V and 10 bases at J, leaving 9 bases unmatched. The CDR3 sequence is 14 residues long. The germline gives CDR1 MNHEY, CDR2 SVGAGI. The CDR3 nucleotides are TGTGCCAGCAGCGCGACAGGGTATCGGTCACCCCTCCACTTT. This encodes CASSATGYRSPLHF.

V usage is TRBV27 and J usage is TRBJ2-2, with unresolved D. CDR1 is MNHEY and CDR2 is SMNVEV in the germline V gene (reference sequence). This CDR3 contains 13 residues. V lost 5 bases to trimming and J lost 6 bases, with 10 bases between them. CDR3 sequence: CASSLISSGELFF. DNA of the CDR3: TGTGCCAGCAGTCTTATTAGTTCCGGGGAGCTGTTTTTT.

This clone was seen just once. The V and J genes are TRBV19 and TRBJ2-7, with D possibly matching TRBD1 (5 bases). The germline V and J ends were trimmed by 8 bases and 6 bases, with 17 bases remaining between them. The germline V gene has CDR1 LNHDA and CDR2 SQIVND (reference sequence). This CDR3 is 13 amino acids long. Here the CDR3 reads CASRGLWGGEQYF. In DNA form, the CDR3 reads TGTGCCAGTCGCGGTTTATGGGGCGGCGAGCAGTACTTC.

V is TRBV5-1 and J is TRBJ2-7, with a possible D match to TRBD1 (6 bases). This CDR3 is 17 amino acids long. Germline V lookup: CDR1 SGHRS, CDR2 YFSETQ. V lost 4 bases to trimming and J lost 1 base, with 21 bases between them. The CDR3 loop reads CASSQPRGGSLSYEQYF. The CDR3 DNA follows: TGCGCCAGCAGCCAGCCCAGGGGCGGGTCCTTATCCTACGAGCAGTACTTC.

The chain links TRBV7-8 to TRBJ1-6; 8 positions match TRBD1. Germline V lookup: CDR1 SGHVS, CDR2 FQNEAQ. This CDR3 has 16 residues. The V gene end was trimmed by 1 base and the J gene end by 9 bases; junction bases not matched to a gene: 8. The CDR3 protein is CASSLVDRVGGSPLHF. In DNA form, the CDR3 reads TGTGCCAGCAGCTTAGTGGACAGGGTCGGAGGTTCACCCCTCCACTTT.

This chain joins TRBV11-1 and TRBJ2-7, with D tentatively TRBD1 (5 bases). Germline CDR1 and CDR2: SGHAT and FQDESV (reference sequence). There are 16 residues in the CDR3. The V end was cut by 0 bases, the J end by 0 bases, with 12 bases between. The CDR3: CASSLAAGSYSYEQYF. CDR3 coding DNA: TGTGCCAGCAGCTTAGCGGCAGGGTCATACTCCTACGAGCAGTACTTC.

The CDR3 loop reads CASSSPGSLRNSPLHF. The CDR3 region has the DNA TGTGCCAGCAGCTCACCGGGATCCCTCCGAAATTCACCCCTCCACTTT. The chain recombines TRBV5-4 with TRBJ1-6, with unresolved D. This CDR3 region has 16 residues. Trimming removed 3 bases from V and 7 bases from J, with 17 bases in between. Germline loops: CDR1 SGHNT, CDR2 YYREEE (reference sequence).